A selection of T cell receptor beta chains follows, all from one sample in a study of blood T cell repertoires in COVID-19. Libraries were prepared by immunoSEQ multiplex PCR; TCRdb keeps only in-frame clonotypes and omits some of them. The sample gives roughly 200,000 clones, 70% to 85% of which show up once; 5.2% is in the top ten. The sample consisted of PBMCs or T cells enriched from blood (not recorded which). These receptors were taken from a woman in her fifties or sixties with acute COVID-19. The CDR3 runs from the conserved cysteine through the conserved F or W. A D gene is named only where the DNA matches it firmly. The size of a clone is reported for some rows only, either as once, few or many, or as a class for expanded clones.

v_call	clone_size	cdr3_length	d_call	j_call	cdr3_aa	cdr3_nt
TRBV5-1	once	16	TRBD2	TRBJ2-2	CASSSLAGANTGELFF	TGCGCCAGCAGCTCACTAGCGGGAGCGAACACCGGGGAGCTGTTTTTT
TRBV15	once	15	-	TRBJ2-3	CATSLDRIYTGTQYF	TGTGCCACCAGCCTCGACAGGATTTACACGGGTACGCAGTATTTT
TRBV13	-	16	-	TRBJ1-4	CASSFNSFEGNEKLFF	TGTGCCAGCAGCTTCAATAGTTTTGAGGGTAATGAAAAACTGTTTTTT
TRBV5-4	-	17	TRBD2	TRBJ2-3	CVSSPQILAGVSDTQYF	TGTGTCTCCTCCCCCCAAATACTAGCGGGAGTGTCAGATACGCAGTATTTT
TRBV28	-	15	TRBD1	TRBJ1-6	CASSPTGSYNSPLHF	TGTGCCAGCAGTCCGACAGGGTCCTATAATTCACCCCTCCACTTT
TRBV7-9	many	14	TRBD1	TRBJ1-1	CASSLGDRATEAFF	TGTGCCAGCAGCCTAGGGGACAGGGCCACTGAAGCTTTCTTT
TRBV11-2	-	14	-	TRBJ2-6	CAVSPYSGANVLTF	TGTGCCGTGAGCCCGTACTCTGGGGCCAACGTCCTGACTTTC
TRBV14	-	13	-	TRBJ2-5	CASSQGAGETQYF	TGTGCCAGCAGCCAGGGGGCTGGAGAGACCCAGTACTTC
TRBV10-2	-	13	TRBD1	TRBJ2-1	CASSYRGPYEQFF	TGCGCCAGCAGTTACAGGGGTCCGTATGAGCAGTTCTTC
TRBV2	-	14	-	TRBJ2-3	CASSDQGPPDTQYF	TGTGCCAGCAGTGATCAGGGCCCGCCAGATACGCAGTATTTT
TRBV27	-	17	-	TRBJ1-6	CASSSTYSGVYNSPLHF	TGTGCCAGCAGTTCAACATACAGCGGGGTCTATAATTCACCCCTCCACTTT
TRBV9	-	17	TRBD1	TRBJ1-3	CASSQSGTGLSGNTIYF	TGTGCCAGCAGCCAATCCGGGACAGGGCTCTCTGGAAACACCATATATTTT
TRBV18	-	15	-	TRBJ1-5	CASSPPGTLNQPQHF	TGTGCCAGCTCACCACCTGGGACACTCAATCAGCCCCAGCATTTT
TRBV7-2	-	14	-	TRBJ2-7	CASSLVGLSYEQYF	TGTGCCAGCAGCTTAGTCGGACTCTCCTACGAGCAGTACTTC
TRBV6-6	few	15	TRBD1	TRBJ1-5	CASKGPGGDDQPQHF	TGTGCCAGCAAGGGCCCAGGGGGAGACGATCAGCCCCAGCATTTT
TRBV9	-	14	-	TRBJ2-5	CASSPQGSQETQYF	TGTGCCAGCAGCCCCCAGGGTTCCCAAGAGACCCAGTACTTC
TRBV19	-	14	TRBD2	TRBJ2-3	CASVDRGGTDTQYF	TGTGCCAGTGTCGACCGGGGGGGCACAGATACGCAGTATTTT
TRBV9	-	16	-	TRBJ2-5	CASSVASGGGQETQYF	TGTGCCAGCAGCGTAGCAAGCGGAGGCGGGCAAGAGACCCAGTACTTC
TRBV7-7	-	20	TRBD2	TRBJ2-4	CASSCYPLAGGEYGKNIQYF	TGTGCCAGCAGCTGCTATCCCCTAGCGGGGGGAGAATATGGCAAAAACATTCAGTACTTC
TRBV7-9	-	14	TRBD1	TRBJ2-7	CASSPGTGSYEQYF	TGTGCCAGCAGCCCTGGGACAGGGAGCTACGAGCAGTACTTC
TRBV7-2	-	17	TRBD2	TRBJ2-1	CASSPRALAGGRNEQFF	TGTGCCAGCAGCCCGCGCGCCCTAGCGGGGGGGCGAAATGAGCAGTTCTTC
TRBV12-1	-	17	-	TRBJ1-3	CASSSATGLLSGNTIYF	TGTGCCAGCAGCTCCGCGACAGGGCTACTCTCTGGAAACACCATATATTTT
TRBV30	few	15	-	TRBJ1-5	CAWSRGNFGNQPQHF	TGTGCCTGGAGTCGAGGAAACTTCGGCAATCAGCCCCAGCATTTT
TRBV6-5	-	15	-	TRBJ1-5	CASSYGSSGDQPQHF	TGTGCCAGCAGTTACGGTTCATCAGGGGATCAGCCCCAGCATTTT
TRBV7-8	-	14	-	TRBJ2-5	CASSPWTDQEPQYF	TGTGCCAGCAGCCCCTGGACAGACCAAGAGCCCCAGTACTTC